This entry features one T cell receptor (beta chain) sequence. Its antigen is undetermined. TCR beta VDJ and CDR3 profiling used genomic DNA as template. One entry per CDR3 protein results from TCRdb running MiXCR on the reads. The profile shows 150,000 to 200,000 distinct CDR3 sequences, about 47% of them singletons. This sample was included in a study of CD8+CD57+ T cells in acquired aplastic anemia. General observations from the study: Researchers report that twenty-nine CD8+ CDR3 sequences appeared in both patients and controls.

Germline CDR1 reads DFQATT; CDR2 reads SNEGSKA (reference sequence). This CDR3 is built from 15 residues. J lost 0 bases, V lost 2 bases, and 6 bases had no gene match. The sample comprised sorted CD4+, CD8+, or CD8+CD57+ T cells (not recorded which) from PBMCs. This TCR derives from a human donor in good health. V gene TRBV20-1 combines with J gene TRBJ1-1, with 7 positions matching TRBD1. CDR3 amino acids: CSARMLGQMNTEAFF. The CDR3 nucleotides are TGCAGTGCTAGAATGTTGGGACAGATGAACACTGAAGCTTTCTTT.